These T cell receptor beta chains were read from a single sample in a study of cytomegalovirus exposure and HLA in healthy donors. Clones were sequenced by immunoSEQ multiplex PCR, and TCRdb holds only the in-frame ones, with some missing. This table holds under 200,000 clones, around 65% found once. Sample: PBMCs. Source of these receptors: a woman aged 40 to 50 in good health and CMV-seropositive. Each CDR3 is given with its conserved first and last residue. Fields, in order: D gene, J gene, clone size, V gene, CDR3 protein, CDR3 DNA. A D gene is named only where the DNA matches it firmly. For some rows the clone size is stated as once, few or many, or as a class when expanded; others skip it.

TRBD1 | TRBJ1-5 | . | TRBV23-1 | CASSPQGRDRVPKSPQHF | TGCGCCAGCAGTCCACAGGGGCGAGACCGGGTTCCAAAGTCGCCCCAGCATTTT
TRBD1 | TRBJ2-5 | few | TRBV18 | CASSRGQAQETQYF | TGTGCCAGCTCACGAGGACAGGCTCAAGAGACCCAGTACTTC
TRBD1 | TRBJ1-1 | few | TRBV9 | CASSATLTGPSTEAFF | TGTGCCAGCAGCGCGACACTGACAGGGCCGAGCACTGAAGCTTTCTTT
. | TRBJ1-6 | . | TRBV4-1 | CASGGGSPYNSPLHF | TGCGCCAGCGGGGGGGGGAGCCCCTATAATTCACCCCTCCACTTT
. | TRBJ1-3 | few | TRBV7-2 | CASTKTLPSSGNTIYF | TGTGCCAGCACCAAAACCCTCCCGAGCTCTGGAAACACCATATATTTT
TRBD2 | TRBJ2-1 | . | TRBV7-2 | CASSRGGNEQFF | TGTGCCAGCAGCCGGGGGGGTAATGAGCAGTTCTTC
TRBD2 | TRBJ2-7 | . | TRBV5-5 | CASSSTSGGPYEQYF | TGTGCCAGCAGCTCTACTAGCGGAGGTCCCTACGAGCAGTACTTC
TRBD1 | TRBJ2-7 | . | TRBV5-1 | CASSLRSGQGAYEQYF | TGCGCCAGCAGCTTGCGGTCGGGACAGGGGGCTTACGAGCAGTACTTC
. | TRBJ2-3 | . | TRBV6-1 | CASSAAGIDTQYF | TGTGCCAGCAGTGCCGCGGGGATAGATACGCAGTATTTT
. | TRBJ1-1 | . | TRBV5-6 | CASSSPGGNTEAFF | TGTGCCAGCAGCTCCCCGGGTGGGAACACTGAAGCTTTCTTT
. | TRBJ1-2 | . | TRBV9 | CASSARSGDGYTF | TGTGCCAGCAGCGCCAGGTCCGGCGATGGCTACACCTTC